These T cell receptor beta chains were read from a single sample in a study of T cell changes during pregnancy in multiple sclerosis. Profiling relied on immunoSEQ multiplex PCR, and the TCRdb table lists in-frame clones only, not all of them. The repertoire holds approximately 29,000 clones, 80% to 90% seen once, with roughly 0.79% in the top ten. Sequencing was performed on CD4+ T cells from peripheral blood mononuclear cells, taken in the second trimester of pregnancy. The receptors shown here come from a female donor with multiple sclerosis, enrolled in a pregnancy study. The CDR3 runs from the conserved cysteine through the conserved F or W. The D gene is left open where the match is weak. Rows give clone size only sometimes, using once, few, many, or a class for an expanded clone.

TRBV10-2	NA	12	TRBJ1-2	NA	CASSTGHYGYTF	TGCGCCAGCAGTACAGGGCACTATGGCTACACCTTC
TRBV11-2	TRBD2	14	TRBJ2-1	NA	CASSSGLASDEQFF	TGTGCCAGCAGCTCCGGACTAGCTTCCGATGAGCAGTTCTTC
TRBV18	TRBD1	15	TRBJ2-5	NA	CASSPSDRRAETQYF	TGTGCCAGCTCACCGTCGGACAGGAGAGCGGAGACCCAGTACTTC
TRBV28	NA	12	TRBJ1-2	NA	CASSLDSYGYTF	TGTGCCAGCAGTTTAGACAGCTATGGCTACACCTTC
TRBV4-3	TRBD1	16	TRBJ2-5	NA	CASSPLGAGGDETQYF	TGCGCCAGCAGCCCGCTTGGGGCAGGGGGCGATGAGACCCAGTACTTC
TRBV30	NA	13	TRBJ2-1	once	CAWSGQGYSEQFF	TGTGCCTGGAGCGGTCAGGGGTACAGTGAGCAGTTCTTC
TRBV28	NA	15	TRBJ1-1	NA	CASTLGTPMNTEAFF	TGTGCCAGCACCCTGGGGACTCCTATGAACACTGAAGCTTTCTTT
TRBV19	TRBD2	17	TRBJ2-1	NA	CASRNPGLAGISNEQFF	TGTGCCAGTAGGAACCCGGGACTAGCGGGGATCAGCAATGAGCAGTTCTTC
TRBV2	NA	17	TRBJ1-6	NA	CASSESIPGNNHSPLHF	TGTGCCAGCAGTGAAAGCATACCGGGAAACAACCATTCACCCCTCCACTTT
TRBV5-4	NA	15	TRBJ2-7	NA	CASSWGGTSAYEQYF	TGTGCCAGCAGCTGGGGGGGGACATCCGCTTACGAGCAGTACTTC
TRBV5-1	TRBD1	15	TRBJ2-2	NA	CASSPGTANTGELFF	TGCGCCAGCAGCCCCGGGACAGCGAACACCGGGGAGCTGTTTTTT
TRBV5-6	NA	13	TRBJ2-7	NA	CASSLAGSYEQYF	TGTGCCAGCAGCTTGGCAGGGTCCTACGAGCAGTACTTC
TRBV12-5	TRBD1	17	TRBJ2-5	NA	CASGLVGVTGVLETQYF	TGTGCTAGTGGTTTGGTTGGGGTTACAGGGGTCTTGGAGACCCAGTACTTC
TRBV2	TRBD2	15	TRBJ2-7	NA	CASLMTAGTDYEQYF	TGTGCCAGTCTAATGACAGCGGGGACCGACTACGAGCAGTACTTC
TRBV20-1	NA	10	TRBJ1-2	NA	CSARDQAYTF	TGCAGTGCTAGAGATCAGGCCTACACCTTC
TRBV5-6	NA	15	TRBJ1-4	NA	CASRKGGGTNEKLFF	TGTGCCAGCAGAAAAGGGGGGGGGACTAATGAAAAACTGTTTTTT
TRBV10-3	TRBD2	12	TRBJ2-5	NA	CATLGGQETQYF	TGTGCCACCCTGGGGGGGCAAGAGACCCAGTACTTC
TRBV27	NA	14	TRBJ2-7	NA	CASAYIRDSYEQYF	TGTGCCAGCGCCTACATCAGGGACTCCTACGAGCAGTACTTC
TRBV2	NA	15	TRBJ1-1	NA	CASSSEGWGSTEAFF	TGTGCCAGCAGTTCGGAGGGGTGGGGGAGCACTGAAGCTTTCTTT
TRBV10-3	TRBD1	14	TRBJ2-1	NA	CAIRKTGGNNEQFF	TGTGCCATACGCAAGACAGGGGGGAACAATGAGCAGTTCTTC
TRBV7-3	TRBD1	16	TRBJ2-2	once	CASSSTWTGGTGELFF	TGTGCCAGCAGCTCAACCTGGACAGGGGGGACCGGGGAGCTGTTTTTT
TRBV5-1	NA	14	TRBJ1-1	NA	CASRGRGQGPEAFF	TGCGCCAGCAGGGGCAGGGGCCAAGGTCCTGAAGCTTTCTTT
TRBV5-1	TRBD1	14	TRBJ2-3	NA	CASSKGGFRDTQYF	TGCGCCAGCAGCAAAGGGGGCTTTAGAGATACGCAGTATTTT
TRBV23-1	TRBD2	18	TRBJ2-1	NA	CASSQNPNAGGTYNEQFF	TGCGCCAGCAGTCAAAATCCCAACGCGGGGGGGACCTACAATGAGCAGTTCTTC
TRBV5-1	NA	16	TRBJ2-1	NA	CASSFTAQQGYNEQFF	TGCGCCAGCAGCTTCACGGCTCAACAGGGCTACAATGAGCAGTTCTTC
TRBV30	NA	17	TRBJ2-3	NA	CAWSVHVISSSSDTQYF	TGTGCCTGGAGTGTACACGTGATTAGCTCCTCCTCGGATACGCAGTATTTT
TRBV20-1	NA	11	TRBJ2-5	NA	CSALTEETQYF	TGCAGTGCTTTGACAGAAGAGACCCAGTACTTC
TRBV15	NA	14	TRBJ1-5	NA	CATSRDRGTQPQHF	TGTGCCACCAGCAGAGATCGCGGCACCCAGCCCCAGCATTTT
TRBV5-6	NA	12	TRBJ1-2	NA	CASSSIGRTEDF	TGTGCCAGCAGCTCGATTGGTCGGACGGAGGACTTC
TRBV9	NA	15	TRBJ2-1	NA	CASSSDLSSYNEQFF	TGTGCCAGCAGCTCAGACTTGAGCTCCTACAATGAGCAGTTCTTC
TRBV9	NA	14	TRBJ1-6	NA	CASRDGRGDSPLHF	TGTGCCAGCAGAGACGGACGGGGGGACTCACCCCTCCACTTT
TRBV5-5	NA	16	TRBJ2-1	NA	CASSFGAGISYNEQFF	TGTGCCAGCAGCTTTGGGGCGGGGATTAGCTACAATGAGCAGTTCTTC
TRBV18	NA	13	TRBJ1-1	once	CASSLDEETEAFF	TGTGCCAGCTCACTAGACGAGGAAACTGAAGCTTTCTTT
TRBV30	NA	11	TRBJ1-6	NA	CAWSWEGTLHF	TGTGCCTGGAGCTGGGAGGGGACCCTCCACTTT
TRBV20-1	NA	11	TRBJ1-4	NA	CSAIEQGKLFF	TGCAGTGCTATAGAACAGGGCAAACTGTTTTTT
TRBV11-2	NA	14	TRBJ2-2	NA	CASSLDRGTGELFF	TGTGCCAGCAGCTTAGATCGGGGCACCGGGGAGCTGTTTTTT
TRBV6-5	NA	14	TRBJ1-2	NA	CASSPGGPSFCYTF	TGTGCCAGCAGCCCCGGGGGGCCTAGTTTCTGCTACACCTTC
TRBV5-1	TRBD1	14	TRBJ1-1	NA	CASSLQGAITEAFF	TGCGCCAGCAGCTTGCAGGGGGCAATAACTGAAGCTTTCTTT
TRBV27	NA	13	TRBJ1-1	few	CASNRGEGTEAFF	TGTGCCAGCAATCGGGGGGAGGGCACTGAAGCTTTCTTT
TRBV5-6	TRBD1	15	TRBJ2-3	NA	CASSWPGQGLDTQYF	TGTGCCAGCAGCTGGCCGGGACAGGGGTTGGATACGCAGTATTTT
TRBV29-1	TRBD1	18	TRBJ1-6	NA	CSVTGTGGAISYNSPLHF	TGCAGCGTGACCGGGACAGGGGGCGCCATCTCCTATAATTCACCCCTCCACTTT
TRBV18	NA	15	TRBJ2-7	NA	CASSPLYRDSYEQYF	TGTGCCAGCTCACCACTCTACCGGGACTCCTACGAGCAGTACTTC
TRBV6-5	NA	12	TRBJ1-2	medium-sized	CASSYGGIGYTF	TGTGCCAGCAGTTACGGGGGGATCGGCTACACCTTC
TRBV19	TRBD1	16	TRBJ1-2	NA	CASTPSRGTGAYGYTF	TGTGCCAGTACCCCGTCCCGCGGGACAGGGGCCTATGGCTACACCTTC
TRBV5-1	TRBD1	16	TRBJ1-3	NA	CASSLSGQVAGNTIYF	TGCGCCAGCAGCTTGTCCGGACAGGTGGCTGGAAACACCATATATTTT
TRBV30	TRBD1	16	TRBJ1-6	NA	CAWNRAGDRHNSPLHF	TGTGCCTGGAACCGGGCAGGGGACAGACATAATTCACCCCTCCACTTT
TRBV7-3	TRBD1	15	TRBJ2-7	NA	CASSMGQGLSYEQYF	TGTGCCAGCAGCATGGGACAGGGGCTCTCCTACGAGCAGTACTTC
TRBV29-1	NA	10	TRBJ1-1	NA	CSALNTEAFF	TGCAGCGCGTTGAACACTGAAGCTTTCTTT
TRBV29-1	NA	14	TRBJ1-2	NA	CSVDRGTFNYGYTF	TGCAGCGTTGATAGAGGTACTTTTAACTATGGCTACACCTTC
TRBV5-1	NA	13	TRBJ1-2	NA	CASSVGLGEGYTF	TGCGCCAGCAGCGTGGGCCTCGGGGAGGGCTACACCTTC